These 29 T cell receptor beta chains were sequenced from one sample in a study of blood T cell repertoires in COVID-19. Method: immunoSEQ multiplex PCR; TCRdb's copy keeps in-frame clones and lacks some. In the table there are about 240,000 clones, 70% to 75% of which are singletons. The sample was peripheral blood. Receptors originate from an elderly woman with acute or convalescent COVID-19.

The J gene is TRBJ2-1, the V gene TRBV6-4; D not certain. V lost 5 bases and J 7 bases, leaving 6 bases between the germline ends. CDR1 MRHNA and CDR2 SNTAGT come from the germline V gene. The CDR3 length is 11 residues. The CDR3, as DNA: TGTGCCAGCAGTTTAGTAAATGAGCAGTTCTTC. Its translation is CASSLVNEQFF.

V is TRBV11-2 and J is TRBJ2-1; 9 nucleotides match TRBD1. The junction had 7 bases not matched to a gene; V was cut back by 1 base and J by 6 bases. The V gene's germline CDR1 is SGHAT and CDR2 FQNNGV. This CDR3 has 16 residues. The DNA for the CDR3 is TGTGCCAGCAGCTTAGGTGACAGGGGGAGATTCAATGAGCAGTTCTTC. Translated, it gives CASSLGDRGRFNEQFF.

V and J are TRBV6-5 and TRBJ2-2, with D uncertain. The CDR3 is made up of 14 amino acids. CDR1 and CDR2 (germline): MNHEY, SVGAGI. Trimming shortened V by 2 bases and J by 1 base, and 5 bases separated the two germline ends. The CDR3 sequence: CASSYQQNTGELFF. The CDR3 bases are TGTGCCAGCAGTTACCAACAGAACACCGGGGAGCTGTTTTTT.

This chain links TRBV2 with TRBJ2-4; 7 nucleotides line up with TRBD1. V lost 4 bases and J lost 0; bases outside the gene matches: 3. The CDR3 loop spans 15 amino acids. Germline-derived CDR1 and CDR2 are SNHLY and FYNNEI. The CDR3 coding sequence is TGTGCCAGCAGTGCGACAGGGCTAGCCAAAAACATTCAGTACTTC. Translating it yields CASSATGLAKNIQYF.

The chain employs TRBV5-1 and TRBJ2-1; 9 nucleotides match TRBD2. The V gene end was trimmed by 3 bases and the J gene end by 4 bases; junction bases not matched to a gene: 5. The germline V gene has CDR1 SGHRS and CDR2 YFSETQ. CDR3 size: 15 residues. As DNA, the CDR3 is TGCGCCAGCAGCTCCGGGACTAGCATTTACAATGAGCAGTTCTTC. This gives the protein CASSSGTSIYNEQFF.

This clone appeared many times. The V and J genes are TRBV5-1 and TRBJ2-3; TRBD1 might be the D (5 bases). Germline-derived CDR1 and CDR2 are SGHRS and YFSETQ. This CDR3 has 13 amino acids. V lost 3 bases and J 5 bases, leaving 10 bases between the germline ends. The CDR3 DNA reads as TGCGCCAGCAGCTCCAGGGTCGGAGATACGCAGTATTTT. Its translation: CASSSRVGDTQYF. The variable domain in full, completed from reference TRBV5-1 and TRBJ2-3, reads KAGVTQTPRYLIKTRGQQVTLSCSPISGHRSVSWYQQTPGQGLQFLFEYFSETQRNKGNFPGRFSGRQFSNSRSEMNVSTLELGDSALYLCASSSRVGDTQYFGPGTRLTVL.

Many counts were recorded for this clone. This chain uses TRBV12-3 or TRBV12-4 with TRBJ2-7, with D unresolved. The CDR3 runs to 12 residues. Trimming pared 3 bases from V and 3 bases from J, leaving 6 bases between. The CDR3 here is CASSLSIYEQYF. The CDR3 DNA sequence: TGTGCCAGCAGTTTGTCCATCTACGAGCAGTACTTC.

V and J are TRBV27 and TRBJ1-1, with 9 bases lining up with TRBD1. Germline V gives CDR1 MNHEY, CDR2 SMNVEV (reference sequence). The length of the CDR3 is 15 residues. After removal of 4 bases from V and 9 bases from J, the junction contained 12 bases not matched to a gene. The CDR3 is CASSSRPLGTGKAFF. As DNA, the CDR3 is TGTGCCAGCAGTTCCCGACCCCTAGGGACAGGGAAAGCTTTCTTT.

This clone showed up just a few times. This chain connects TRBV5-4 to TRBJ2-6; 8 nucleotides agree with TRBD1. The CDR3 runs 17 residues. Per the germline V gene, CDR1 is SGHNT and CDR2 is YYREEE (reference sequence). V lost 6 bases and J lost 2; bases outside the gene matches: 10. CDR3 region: CASTTPRGRPGANVLTF. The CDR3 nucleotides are TGTGCCAGCACCACGCCCAGGGGGCGGCCTGGGGCCAACGTCCTGACTTTC.

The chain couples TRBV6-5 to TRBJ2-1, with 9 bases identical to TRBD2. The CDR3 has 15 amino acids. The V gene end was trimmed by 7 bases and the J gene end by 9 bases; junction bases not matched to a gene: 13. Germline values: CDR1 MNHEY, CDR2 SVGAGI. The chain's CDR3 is CASTSGGGRGGEQFF. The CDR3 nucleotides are TGTGCCAGCACTTCCGGTGGCGGGAGGGGTGGTGAGCAGTTCTTC.

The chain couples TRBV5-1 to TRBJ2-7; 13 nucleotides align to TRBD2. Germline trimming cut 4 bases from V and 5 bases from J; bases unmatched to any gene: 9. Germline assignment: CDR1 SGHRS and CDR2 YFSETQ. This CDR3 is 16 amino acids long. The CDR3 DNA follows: TGCGCCAGCAGCGCCTCTACTAGCGGGGGGGCCGACGAGCAGTACTTC. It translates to CASSASTSGGADEQYF.

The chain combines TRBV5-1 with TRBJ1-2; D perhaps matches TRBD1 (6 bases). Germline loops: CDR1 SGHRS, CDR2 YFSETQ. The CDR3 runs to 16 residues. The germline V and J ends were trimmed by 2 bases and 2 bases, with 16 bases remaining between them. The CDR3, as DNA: TGCGCCAGCAGCTTCTCGACAGGACCCACCAACTATGGCTACACCTTC. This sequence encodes CASSFSTGPTNYGYTF.

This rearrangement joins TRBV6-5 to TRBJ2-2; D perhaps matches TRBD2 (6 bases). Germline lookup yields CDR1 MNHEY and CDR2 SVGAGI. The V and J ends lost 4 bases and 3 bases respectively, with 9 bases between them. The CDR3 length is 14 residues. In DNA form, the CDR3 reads TGTGCCAGCAGTTCCCGGAGGGACACCGGGGAGCTGTTTTTT. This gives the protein CASSSRRDTGELFF.

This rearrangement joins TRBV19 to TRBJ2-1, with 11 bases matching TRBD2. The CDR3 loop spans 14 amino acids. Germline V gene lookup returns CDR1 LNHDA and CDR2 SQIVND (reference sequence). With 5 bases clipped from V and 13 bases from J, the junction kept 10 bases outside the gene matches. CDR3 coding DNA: TGTGCCAGTAGTCCAGGGTCGACTAGCGGGACCCAGTTCTTC. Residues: CASSPGSTSGTQFF.

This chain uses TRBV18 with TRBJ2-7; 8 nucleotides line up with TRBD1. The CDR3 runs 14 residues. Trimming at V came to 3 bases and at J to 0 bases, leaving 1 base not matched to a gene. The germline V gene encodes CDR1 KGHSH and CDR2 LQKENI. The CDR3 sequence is CASSPDRVSYEQYF. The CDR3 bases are TGTGCCAGCTCACCGGACAGGGTCTCCTACGAGCAGTACTTC.

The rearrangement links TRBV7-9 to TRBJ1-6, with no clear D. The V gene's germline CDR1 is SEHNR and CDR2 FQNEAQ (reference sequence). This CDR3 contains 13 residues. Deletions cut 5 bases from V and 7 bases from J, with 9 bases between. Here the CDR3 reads CASSEPGNSPLHF. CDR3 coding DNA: TGTGCCAGCAGCGAACCAGGAAATTCACCCCTCCACTTT.

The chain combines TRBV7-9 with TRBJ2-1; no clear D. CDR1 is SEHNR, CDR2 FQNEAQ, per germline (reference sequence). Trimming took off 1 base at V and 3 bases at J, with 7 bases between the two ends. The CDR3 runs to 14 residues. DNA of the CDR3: TGTGCCAGCAGCTTAGGAGGTCTCTACAATGAGCAGTTCTTC. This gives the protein CASSLGGLYNEQFF. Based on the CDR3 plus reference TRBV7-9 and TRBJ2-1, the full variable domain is DTGVSQNPRHKITKRGQNVTFRCDPISEHNRLYWYRQTLGQGPEFLTYFQNEAQLEKSRLLSDRFSAERPKGSFSTLEIQRTEQGDSAMYLCASSLGGLYNEQFFGPGTRLTVL.

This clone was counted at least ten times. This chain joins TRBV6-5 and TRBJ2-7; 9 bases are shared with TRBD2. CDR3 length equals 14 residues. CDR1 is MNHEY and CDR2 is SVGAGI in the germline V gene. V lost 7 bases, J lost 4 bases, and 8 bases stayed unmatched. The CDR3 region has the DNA TGTGCCAGCACCGCCGGGACTAGCCAATACGAGCAGTACTTC. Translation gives CASTAGTSQYEQYF.

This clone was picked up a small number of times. Here the CDR3 DNA reads TGTGCCAGCAGCTTAGTCGTGGGCAGCTTTGCAACTAATGAAAAACTGTTTTTT. It translates to CASSLVVGSFATNEKLFF. The rearrangement links TRBV7-2 to TRBJ1-4; D remains ambiguous. The CDR3 contains 18 residues. Germline V lookup: CDR1 SGHTA, CDR2 FQGNSA. The germline V and J ends were trimmed by 1 base and 0 bases, with 15 bases remaining between them.

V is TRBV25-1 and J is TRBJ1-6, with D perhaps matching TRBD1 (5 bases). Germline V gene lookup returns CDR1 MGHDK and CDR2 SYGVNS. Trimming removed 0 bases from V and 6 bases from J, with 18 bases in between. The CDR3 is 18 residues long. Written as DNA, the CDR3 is TGTGCCAGCAGTGAATATGAAGTCGGGGGGGAGCTTAATTCACCCCTCCACTTT. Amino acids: CASSEYEVGGELNSPLHF.

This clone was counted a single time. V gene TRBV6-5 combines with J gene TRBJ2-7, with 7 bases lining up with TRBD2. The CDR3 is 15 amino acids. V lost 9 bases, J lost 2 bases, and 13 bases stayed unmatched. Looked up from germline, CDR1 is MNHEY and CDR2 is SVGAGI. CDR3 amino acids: CASLGGSIGAYEQYF. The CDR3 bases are TGTGCCAGTTTGGGGGGGTCAATAGGGGCCTACGAGCAGTACTTC.

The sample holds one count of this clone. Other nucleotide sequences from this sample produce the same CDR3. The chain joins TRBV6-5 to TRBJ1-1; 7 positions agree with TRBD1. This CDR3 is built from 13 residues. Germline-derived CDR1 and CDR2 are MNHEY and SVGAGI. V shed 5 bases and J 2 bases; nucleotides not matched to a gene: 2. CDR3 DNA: TGTGCCAGCAGTCGGACAGGAAACACTGAAGCTTTCTTT. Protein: CASSRTGNTEAFF.

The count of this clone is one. CDR3 residues: CASSPFFSGNTIYF. The DNA for the CDR3 is TGTGCCAGCAGTCCCTTCTTTTCTGGAAACACCATATATTTT. The chain employs TRBV27 and TRBJ1-3; D uncertain. Trimming pared 5 bases from V and 1 base from J, leaving 9 bases between. The CDR3 length is 14 residues. Germline CDR1 is MNHEY and CDR2 is SMNVEV (reference sequence).

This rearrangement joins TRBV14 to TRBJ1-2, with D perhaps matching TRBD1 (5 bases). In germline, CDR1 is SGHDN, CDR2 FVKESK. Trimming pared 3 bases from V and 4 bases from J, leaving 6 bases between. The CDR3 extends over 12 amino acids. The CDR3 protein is CASSQGGYGYTF. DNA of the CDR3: TGTGCCAGCAGCCAGGGGGGCTATGGCTACACCTTC.

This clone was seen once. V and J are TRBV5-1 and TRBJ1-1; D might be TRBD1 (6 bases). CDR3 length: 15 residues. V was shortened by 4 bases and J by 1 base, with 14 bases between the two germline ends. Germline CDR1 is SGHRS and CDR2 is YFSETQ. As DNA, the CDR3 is TGCGCCAGCAGCCCAATAACAGGGTCGAACACTGAAGCTTTCTTT. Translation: CASSPITGSNTEAFF.

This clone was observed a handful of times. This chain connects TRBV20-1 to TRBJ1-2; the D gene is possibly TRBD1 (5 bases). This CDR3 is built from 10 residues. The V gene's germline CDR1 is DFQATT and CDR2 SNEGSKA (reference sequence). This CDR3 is CTPGGGGYTF. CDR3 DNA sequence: TGCACCCCCGGTGGGGGGGGCTACACCTTC.

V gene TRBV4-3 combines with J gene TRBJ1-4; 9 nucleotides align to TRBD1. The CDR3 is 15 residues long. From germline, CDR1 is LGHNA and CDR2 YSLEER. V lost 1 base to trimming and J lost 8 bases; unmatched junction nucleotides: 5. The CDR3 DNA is TGCGCCAGCAGCCAAGGGGACAGGGCTGCCGAAAAACTGTTTTTT. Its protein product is CASSQGDRAAEKLFF.

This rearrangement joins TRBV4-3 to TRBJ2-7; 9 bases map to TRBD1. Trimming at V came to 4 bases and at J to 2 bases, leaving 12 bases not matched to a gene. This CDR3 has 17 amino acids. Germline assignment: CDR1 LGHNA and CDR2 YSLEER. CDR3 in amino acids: CASSLDPPGTGPYEQYF. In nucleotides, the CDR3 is TGCGCCAGCAGCCTCGACCCCCCCGGGACAGGGCCCTACGAGCAGTACTTC.

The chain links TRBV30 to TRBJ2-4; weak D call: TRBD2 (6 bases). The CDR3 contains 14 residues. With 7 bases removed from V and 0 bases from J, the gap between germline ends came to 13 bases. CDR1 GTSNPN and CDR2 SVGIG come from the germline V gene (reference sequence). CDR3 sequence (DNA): TGTGCCTTTCTCCTGGGGGGAGCCAAAAACATTCAGTACTTC. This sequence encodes CAFLLGGAKNIQYF. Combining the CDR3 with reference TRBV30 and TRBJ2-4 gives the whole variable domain SQTIHQWPATLVQPVGSPLSLECTVEGTSNPNLYWYRQAAGRGLQLLFYSVGIGQISSEVPQNLSASRPQDRQFILSSKKLLLSDSGFYLCAFLLGGAKNIQYFGAGTRLSVL.